This T cell receptor (beta chain) was documented in a study of blood T cell repertoires in COVID-19. Profiled with immunoSEQ multiplex PCR; TCRdb holds only in-frame clones, not every one. This table holds 210,000 or so clones, about nine tenths found once. This sequence was found in an older woman with acute or convalescent COVID-19. Sequenced material: peripheral blood.

The CDR3 protein is CAWSQGTHAEAFF. The CDR3 region has the DNA TGTGCCTGGAGTCAGGGGACCCATGCTGAAGCTTTCTTT. This chain connects TRBV30 to TRBJ1-1; maybe TRBD1 (6 bases). Germline V gene sequence: CDR1 GTSNPN, CDR2 SVGIG (reference sequence). Trimming stripped 2 bases from V and 6 bases from J, with 13 bases between. This CDR3 spans 13 amino acids.